What follows are 32 T cell receptor beta chains derived from one specimen sequenced in a study of glioma-infiltrating T cells. TCR alpha and beta CDR3 regions were amplified from RNA using iRepertoire nested multiplex PCR. One entry per CDR3 protein, called by TCRdb with MiXCR from the multiplex PCR reads. The repertoire holds around 190,000 distinct CDR3 sequences, with 30% to 40% as singletons. Material for sequencing was glioma tissue, nonneoplastic brain tissue, or PBMCs (not recorded which). Receptors originate from a human donor with low-grade glioma or glioblastoma, undergoing nonglioma brain surgery, or in good health (not recorded which).

In regard to this clonotype: Since a much larger clone is just one base distant, this may be a read error. The chain carries TRBV29-1 and TRBJ2-7; D perhaps matches TRBD1 (6 bases). Germline V lookup: CDR1 SQVTM, CDR2 ANQGSEA. The V gene lost 0 bases and the J gene lost 6 bases, with 9 bases spanning the gap. This CDR3 contains 12 residues. CDR3 DNA: TGCAGCGTTGAAGAAGGCAGGGGCGAGCAGTACTTC. It translates to CSVEEGRGEQYF.

This clonotype came up many times. The V call is TRBV29-1, the J call TRBJ2-7; TRBD1 matches at 10 bases. The CDR3 runs 12 residues. CDR1 is SQVTM, CDR2 ANQGSEA, per germline. With 3 bases clipped from V and 4 bases from J, the junction kept 0 bases outside the gene matches. The CDR3 sequence: CSVEGQGYEQYF. As DNA, the CDR3 is TGCAGCGTTGAGGGACAGGGGTACGAGCAGTACTTC.

The chain employs TRBV11-2 and TRBJ2-2; D not certain. The CDR3 is 17 amino acids. Looked up from germline, CDR1 is SGHAT and CDR2 is FQNNGV. V lost 4 bases to trimming and J lost 3 bases, with 18 bases between them. CDR3 region: CASSSKNRLKDTGELFF. CDR3 in DNA: TGTGCCAGCAGCTCAAAAAACCGGCTTAAGGACACCGGGGAGCTGTTTTTT. Based on the CDR3 plus reference TRBV11-2 and TRBJ2-2, the full variable domain is EAGVAQSPRYKIIEKRQSVAFWCNPISGHATLYWYQQILGQGPKLLIQFQNNGVVDDSQLPKDRFSAERLKGVDSTLKIQPAKLEDSAVYLCASSSKNRLKDTGELFFGEGSRLTVL.

This clonotype was found many times. This may be a read error, as it is one base from a much larger clone. The chain recombines TRBV20-1 with TRBJ1-2, with D possibly matching TRBD1 (6 bases). Looked up from germline, CDR1 is DFQATT and CDR2 is SNEGSKA (reference sequence). V was pared by 4 bases and J by 6 bases, with 12 bases between. The CDR3 totals 12 residues. The CDR3 loop reads CSAIRGADGYTF. The CDR3 nucleotides read TGCAGTGCTATCCGGGGGGCCGATGGCTACACCTTC.

This clonotype was detected ten times or more. The chain recombines TRBV2 with TRBJ2-1, with D hard to call. Germline loops: CDR1 SNHLY, CDR2 FYNNEI. The CDR3 covers 13 residues. V gave up 6 bases and J gave up 3 bases, with 9 bases separating them. In nucleotides, the CDR3 is TGTGCCAGCAGGGTGACAAACTACAATGAGCAGTTCTTC. It encodes CASRVTNYNEQFF.

The sample holds a few counts of this clonotype. CDR3 bases: TGTGCCAGCAGCTTAGCTCGCCTAACTAGCGGGAGGCGCTCCTACGAGCAGTACTTC. Residues: CASSLARLTSGRRSYEQYF. This chain links TRBV11-3 with TRBJ2-7, with TRBD2 matching over 12 bases. The CDR3 spans 19 residues. From germline, CDR1 is SGHNT and CDR2 YENEEA. Trimming removed 1 base from V and 0 bases from J; junction bases left unmatched: 10.

A note on this clonotype: One end of the junction varies from germline; a read error may be responsible. The chain employs TRBV29-1 and TRBJ2-7; D possibly corresponds to TRBD2 (6 bases). Germline lookup yields CDR1 SQVTM and CDR2 ANQGSEA. This CDR3 region has 15 residues. CDR3 in DNA: TGCAGCGTCATCCTTCTAGCGAGGAGCTCCTACGAGCATTACTTC. Protein sequence: CSVILLARSSYEHYF.

This clonotype was detected many times. This chain uses TRBV7-3 with TRBJ2-3; D gene unclear. CDR1 is SGHTA, CDR2 FQGTGA, per germline. The germline V and J ends were trimmed by 5 bases and 0 bases, with 15 bases remaining between them. This CDR3 spans 16 amino acids. CDR3 sequence: CASSPRTRTSTDTQYF. CDR3 bases: TGTGCCAGCAGCCCCCGGACCAGAACTAGCACAGATACGCAGTATTTT.

Sample share makes this clonotype medium-sized (0.01 to 0.1%). J is TRBJ1-1 and V is TRBV27; the match to TRBD1 covers 8 bases. Germline loops: CDR1 MNHEY, CDR2 SMNVEV (reference sequence). The CDR3 loop spans 15 amino acids. J was trimmed by 2 bases and V by 5 bases; bases with no gene match: 7. CDR3 DNA sequence: TGTGCCAGCAGTCGTATACAGGGGGTCAACACTGAAGCTTTCTTT. This translates into CASSRIQGVNTEAFF.

Many counts were recorded for this clonotype. The gene calls are TRBV20-1 and TRBJ2-7, with 10 positions matching TRBD2. V was pared by 3 bases and J by 0 bases, with 5 bases of the junction left unmatched. Germline V lookup: CDR1 DFQATT, CDR2 SNEGSKA (reference sequence). The CDR3 is 15 amino acids. The CDR3 is CSARETSGFSYEQYF. The CDR3 region has the DNA TGCAGTGCTAGGGAGACTAGCGGGTTCTCCTACGAGCAGTACTTC.

Points on this clonotype: Since a much larger clone is just one base distant, this may be a read error. The rearrangement uses TRBV4-1 and TRBJ2-4, with a tentative D call TRBD2 (5 bases). Germline V gene sequence: CDR1 MGHRA, CDR2 YSYEKL. The V end was cut by 2 bases, the J end by 8 bases, with 13 bases between. The CDR3 has 14 residues. CDR3 amino acids: CASSQPGREDIQYF. DNA of the CDR3: TGCGCCAGCAGCCAACCGGGCCGGGAAGACATTCAGTACTTC.

This clonotype was seen ten or more times. This chain connects TRBV6-1 to TRBJ1-1, with a weak D call TRBD1 (5 bases). Germline values: CDR1 MNHNS, CDR2 SASEGT. V was trimmed by 5 bases and J by 3 bases, leaving 13 bases between them. CDR3 length equals 14 residues. CDR3 sequence reads: CASSLQAADTEAFF. In nucleotides, the CDR3 is TGTGCCAGCAGTTTACAGGCGGCCGACACTGAAGCTTTCTTT.

The CDR3, as DNA: TGTGCCTCCAGCCCTGACAGGGTGGGAGAGACCCAGTACTTC. Residues: CASSPDRVGETQYF. The gene calls are TRBV30 and TRBJ2-5; 7 bases are shared with TRBD1. This CDR3 contains 14 residues. Looked up from germline, CDR1 is GTSNPN and CDR2 is SVGIG (reference sequence). Germline trimming cut 7 bases from V and 4 bases from J; bases unmatched to any gene: 12.

At least ten counts were recorded for this clonotype. V usage is TRBV20-1 and J usage is TRBJ1-4; TRBD1 is a possible D gene (5 bases). Trimming took 0 bases from V and 7 from J, leaving 12 bases between them. The CDR3 has 14 amino acids. Germline V gene lookup returns CDR1 DFQATT and CDR2 SNEGSKA (reference sequence). CDR3 DNA sequence: TGCAGTGCTAGAGACGGGGGGGGTGGTGAAAAACTGTTTTTT. Translating gives CSARDGGGGEKLFF.

This clonotype appeared a few times. This rearrangement joins TRBV12-3 or TRBV12-4 to TRBJ2-7, with 7 bases aligning to TRBD1. After removal of 5 bases from V and 2 bases from J, the junction contained 3 bases not matched to a gene. The CDR3 spans 13 residues. The CDR3 protein is CASSTGTAYEQYF. Written as DNA, the CDR3 is TGTGCCAGCAGTACCGGGACAGCCTACGAGCAGTACTTC.

This clonotype has only a few counts. The chain couples TRBV7-9 to TRBJ2-3, with 9 bases aligning to TRBD1. The V gene end was trimmed by 5 bases and the J gene end by 3 bases; junction bases not matched to a gene: 3. The CDR3 runs 14 residues. The germline gives CDR1 SEHNR, CDR2 FQNEAQ (reference sequence). The CDR3 DNA sequence: TGTGCCAGCAGCCCCGGGACAGGGACAGATACGCAGTATTTT. Its translation is CASSPGTGTDTQYF.

The sample holds a few counts of this clonotype. This sequence joins TRBV19 and TRBJ1-5; D not resolved. The germline CDR1 and CDR2 sequences are LNHDA and SQIVND (reference sequence). CDR3 length: 15 amino acids. With 6 bases removed from V and 1 base from J, the gap between germline ends came to 13 bases. CDR3 in DNA: TGTGCCAGTAGAGGCTCAGGTGGAAGCAATCAGCCCCAGCATTTT. Translated, it gives CASRGSGGSNQPQHF.

This sequence joins TRBV27 and TRBJ2-1; TRBD2 agrees at 9 bases. The junction had 4 bases not matched to a gene; V was cut back by 2 bases and J by 2 bases. The CDR3 loop spans 16 amino acids. Per germline, CDR1 MNHEY and CDR2 SMNVEV (reference sequence). DNA for the CDR3: TGTGCCAGCAGTTTAGGTAGCGGGAGTACCTACAATGAGCAGTTCTTC. Translation: CASSLGSGSTYNEQFF.

This clonotype was counted many times. The chain carries TRBV20-1 and TRBJ1-2, with no clear D. From germline, CDR1 is DFQATT and CDR2 SNEGSKA (reference sequence). V gave up 6 bases and J gave up 2 bases, with 10 bases separating them. The CDR3 runs to 12 residues. CDR3 coding DNA: TGCAGTGCCGAAGCAGGAAACTATGGCTACACCTTC. Protein sequence: CSAEAGNYGYTF.

This clonotype was recorded many times. The CDR3 here is CASSSPRTSGDTQYF. CDR3 nucleotides: TGTGCCAGCAGTTCTCCTAGGACTAGCGGAGATACGCAGTATTTT. The chain carries TRBV12-3 or TRBV12-4 and TRBJ2-3; 10 nucleotides agree with TRBD2. The CDR3 covers 15 residues. With 4 bases clipped from V and 5 bases from J, the junction kept 6 bases outside the gene matches.

This clonotype was seen ten or more times. V usage is TRBV3-1 and J usage is TRBJ1-1; D is perhaps TRBD1 (5 bases). Germline V CDR1 and CDR2: LGHDT, YNNKEL (reference sequence). CDR3 size: 12 residues. V lost 5 bases and J 11 bases, leaving 15 bases between the germline ends. DNA of the CDR3: TGTGCCAGCAGCTTCGGGGCCAGGGAGGCTTTCTTT. Its translation: CASSFGAREAFF. Looking up the rest from reference TRBV3-1 and TRBJ1-1 gives the full variable domain: DTAVSQTPKYLVTQMGNDKSIKCEQNLGHDTMYWYKQDSKKFLKIMFSYNNKELIINETVPNRFSPKSPDKAHLNLHINSLELGDSAVYFCASSFGAREAFFGQGTRLTVV.

This clonotype appeared many times. V usage is TRBV7-9 and J usage is TRBJ2-3; maybe TRBD1 (5 bases). Trimming left V 2 bases short and J 4 bases short, with 16 bases between. Per the germline V gene, CDR1 is SEHNR and CDR2 is FQNEAQ (reference sequence). The CDR3 is 16 residues long. The CDR3 DNA follows: TGTGCCAGCAGCTTAAGCTCGGGCAGGGTAGCAGATACGCAGTATTTT. It is translated as CASSLSSGRVADTQYF.

Details on this clonotype: Since a much larger clone is just one base distant, this may be a read error. The rearrangement joins TRBV20-1 to TRBJ2-7, with D uncertain. Germline V CDR1 and CDR2: DFQATT, SNEGSKA (reference sequence). Trimming removed 2 bases from V and 6 bases from J, with 26 bases in between. This CDR3 region has 17 residues. This CDR3 is CSARPSGPLSGPGEQYF. CDR3 DNA: TGCAGTGCTAGACCCTCCGGGCCCCTATCTGGTCCCGGCGAGCAGTACTTC.

This clonotype has at least ten counts. The V gene is TRBV4-1, the J gene TRBJ1-6; D is possibly TRBD1 (5 bases). Per germline, CDR1 MGHRA and CDR2 YSYEKL. Between the trimmed V and J ends, which lost 1 base and 7 bases, there was a span of 14 bases. CDR3 length: 16 residues. CDR3 region: CASSQGLAGTNSPLHF. In DNA, the CDR3 is TGCGCCAGCAGCCAAGGACTGGCAGGGACGAATTCACCCCTCCACTTT.

The J gene is TRBJ2-7, the V gene TRBV20-1; 8 bases match TRBD2. The end of the DNA aligns better with TRBJ2-1, so the J call may be wrong. CDR1 and CDR2 (germline): DFQATT, SNEGSKA (reference sequence). This CDR3 comprises 14 residues. The CDR3 bases are TGCAGTGCTAGTGTCAGAGCGGGAGCCAATGAGCAGTTCTTC. This gives the protein CSASVRAGANEQFF.

This clonotype occurred many times. The V and J genes are TRBV6-1 and TRBJ2-3; D assignment may be TRBD1 or TRBD2 (5 bases each). V lost 6 bases to trimming and J lost 3 bases, with 22 bases between them. From germline, CDR1 is MNHNS and CDR2 SASEGT. This CDR3 spans 17 amino acids. CDR3 sequence (DNA): TGTGCCAGCAGCAAAAGCGGTCCAGGGCCCCCGACAGATACGCAGTATTTT. Protein: CASSKSGPGPPTDTQYF.

This clonotype was counted at least ten times. This chain joins TRBV7-2 and TRBJ2-1; TRBD2 agrees at 12 bases. CDR3 length equals 16 residues. CDR1 is SGHTA, CDR2 FQGNSA, per germline. V lost 5 bases to trimming and J lost 9 bases; unmatched junction nucleotides: 11. The CDR3 reads CASSGFKTSGSGEQFF. In nucleotides, the CDR3 is TGTGCCAGCAGCGGGTTCAAGACTAGCGGGAGCGGTGAGCAGTTCTTC.

This clonotype was counted only a few times. The V gene is TRBV4-3, the J gene TRBJ2-7; 10 bases line up with TRBD2. V shed 1 base and J 4 bases; nucleotides not matched to a gene: 7. Germline assignment: CDR1 LGHNA and CDR2 YSLEER. The CDR3 is made up of 16 amino acids. DNA for the CDR3: TGCGCCAGCAGCCAAGTTCTCCTAGCGGGAGAGTACGAGCAGTACTTC. This sequence encodes CASSQVLLAGEYEQYF.

V and J are TRBV27 and TRBJ1-1, with a tentative D call TRBD1 (5 bases). The CDR3 runs to 13 residues. The germline V gene has CDR1 MNHEY and CDR2 SMNVEV (reference sequence). CDR3 sequence: CVSTSRGDTEAFF. DNA of the CDR3: TGTGTTAGCACCTCCCGGGGGGACACTGAAGCTTTCTTT.

The V and J genes are TRBV3-1 and TRBJ2-1; the D gene could be TRBD1 or TRBD2 (5 bases each). Trimming pared 0 bases from V and 8 bases from J, leaving 20 bases between. The V gene's germline CDR1 is LGHDT and CDR2 YNNKEL (reference sequence). The CDR3 is 17 residues long. The CDR3 reads CASSQDRGAFYLDEQFF. In DNA, the CDR3 is TGTGCCAGCAGCCAAGATCGGGGCGCCTTCTATTTGGATGAGCAGTTCTTC.

The sample holds many counts of this clonotype. This sequence joins TRBV20-1 and TRBJ1-1; D possibly corresponds to TRBD1 (6 bases). Germline V lookup: CDR1 DFQATT, CDR2 SNEGSKA (reference sequence). The CDR3 contains 16 residues. With 3 bases removed from V and 4 bases from J, the gap between germline ends came to 21 bases. Here the CDR3 DNA reads TGCAGTGCTAGTGGGGGACAACTGAACGGTGGCACTGAAGCTTTCTTT. This sequence encodes CSASGGQLNGGTEAFF.

Worth noting for this clonotype: The junction departs from germline at one end; a sequencing error may be responsible. The V and J genes are TRBV27 and TRBJ2-5, with D unclear. Germline V gives CDR1 MNHEY, CDR2 SMNVEV (reference sequence). CDR3 length equals 14 residues. The DNA for the CDR3 is TGTGCCAGCCGCCCGGACCGGAGTCCCGAGACCCAGTCCTTC. Amino acids: CASRPDRSPETQSF.